This T cell receptor beta chain was sequenced for a study of response to subunit inactivated influenza vaccine. Overall study findings and caveats: The authors offered the suggestion that each seasonal influenza vaccination recruits few new T cells.

J lost 6 bases, V lost 7 bases, and 6 bases had no gene match. Germline V lookup: CDR1 MDHEN, CDR2 SYDVKM. CDR3 length: 14 residues. Using its own MiXCR run on the RT-PCR reads, TCRdb lists one record per CDR3 protein. The sample consists of 560,000 or so distinct CDR3 sequences, 7.6% of them appearing once. Concerning this clonotype itself: Its antigen is not known.

Source: PBMCs from blood, taken around 2 years after vaccination. The receptor was isolated from a man aged 45 to 75 who received an inactivated influenza vaccine. This chain links TRBV28 with TRBJ1-5; 10 nucleotides align to TRBD1. CDR3 sequence (DNA): TGTGCCAGCATCCTCGGGACAGGGGTTCAGCCCCAGCATTTT. Its protein product is CASILGTGVQPQHF. Variable domain in full (rest from reference TRBV28 and TRBJ1-5): DVKVTQSSRYLVKRTGEKVFLECVQDMDHENMFWYRQDPGLGLRLIYFSYDVKMKEKGDIPEGYSVSREKKERFSLILESASTNQTSMYLCASILGTGVQPQHFGDGTRLSIL.